This paragraph covers one T cell receptor (beta chain) sequence. Antigen: not known. Every one of the donors was a Caucasian adult that lived in Nashville, Tennessee. Each CD8 memory set brought CD45RO+ cells together with CCR7-negative CD45RA+ TemRA cells. The data were obtained in a study of shared clonotypes between healthy human individuals. Background on the study: Each donor contributed plates that comprised three CD4 naive, three CD4 memory, two CD8 naive and one CD8 memory. Study-wide results and limits: In having few donors, the study represented limited genetic and exposure-history diversity.

Generated by immunoSEQ multiplex PCR, the TCRdb table keeps only in-frame clones and is missing some. The table records approximately 640,000 clones, roughly 91% of them present only once. V lost 4 bases, J lost 6 bases, and 31 bases lay in between. Germline V gives CDR1 MNHEY, CDR2 SMNVEV (reference sequence). The CDR3 consists of 19 residues. The sample taken for sequencing was memory CD8+ T cells from PBMCs. This sample's subset: CD45RO+ cells pooled with CCR7-negative TemRA cells. The V call is TRBV27, the J call TRBJ2-7; TRBD1 might be the D (6 bases). This receptor was taken from a man aged 18 to 29 in good health. Some clones in this sample may be carry-over from other donors' samples. CDR3 amino acids: CASSSHSLGSPTGSGEQYF. The DNA for the CDR3 is TGTGCCAGCAGTTCTCACTCGTTAGGAAGTCCCACAGGGTCTGGCGAGCAGTACTTC.